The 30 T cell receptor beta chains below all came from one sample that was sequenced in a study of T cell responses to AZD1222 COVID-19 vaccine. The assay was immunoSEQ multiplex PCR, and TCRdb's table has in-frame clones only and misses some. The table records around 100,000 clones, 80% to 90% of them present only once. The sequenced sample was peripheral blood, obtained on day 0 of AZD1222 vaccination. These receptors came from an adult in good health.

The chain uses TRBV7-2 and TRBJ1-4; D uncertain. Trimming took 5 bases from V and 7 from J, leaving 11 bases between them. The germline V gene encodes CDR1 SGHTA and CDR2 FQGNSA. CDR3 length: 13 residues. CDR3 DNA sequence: TGTGCCAGCAGCCTACAAAGGGCTGAAAAACTGTTTTTT. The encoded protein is CASSLQRAEKLFF.

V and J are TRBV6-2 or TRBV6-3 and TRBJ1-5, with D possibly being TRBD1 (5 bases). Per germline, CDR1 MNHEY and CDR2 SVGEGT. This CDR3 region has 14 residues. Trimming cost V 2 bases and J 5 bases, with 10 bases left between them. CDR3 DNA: TGTGCCAGCAGTTACATAGGGGTCGATCAGCCCCAGCATTTT. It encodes CASSYIGVDQPQHF.

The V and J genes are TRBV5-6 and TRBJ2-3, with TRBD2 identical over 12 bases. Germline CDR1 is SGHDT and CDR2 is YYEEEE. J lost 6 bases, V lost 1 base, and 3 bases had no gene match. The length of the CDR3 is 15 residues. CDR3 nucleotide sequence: TGTGCCAGCAGCTTGAGACTAGCGGGGGCGGATACGCAGTATTTT. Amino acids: CASSLRLAGADTQYF. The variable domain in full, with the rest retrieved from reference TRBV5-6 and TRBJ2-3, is DAGVTQSPTHLIKTRGQQVTLRCSPKSGHDTVSWYQQALGQGPQFIFQYYEEEERQRGNFPDRFSGHQFPNYSSELNVNALLLGDSALYLCASSLRLAGADTQYFGPGTRLTVL.

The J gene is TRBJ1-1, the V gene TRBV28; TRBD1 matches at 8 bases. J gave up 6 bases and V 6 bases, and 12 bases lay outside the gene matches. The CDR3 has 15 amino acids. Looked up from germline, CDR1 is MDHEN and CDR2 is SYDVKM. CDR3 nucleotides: TGTGCCAGCAGCCGTCGGACAGGGTCGTCGGCTGAAGCTTTCTTT. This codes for CASSRRTGSSAEAFF.

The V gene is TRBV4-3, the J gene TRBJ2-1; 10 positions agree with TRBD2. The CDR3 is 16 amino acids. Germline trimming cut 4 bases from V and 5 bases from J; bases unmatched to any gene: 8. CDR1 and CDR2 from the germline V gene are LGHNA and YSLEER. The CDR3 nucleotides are TGCGCCAGCAGCCCAGGACTAGCGGCACGTCACAATGAGCAGTTCTTC. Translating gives CASSPGLAARHNEQFF.

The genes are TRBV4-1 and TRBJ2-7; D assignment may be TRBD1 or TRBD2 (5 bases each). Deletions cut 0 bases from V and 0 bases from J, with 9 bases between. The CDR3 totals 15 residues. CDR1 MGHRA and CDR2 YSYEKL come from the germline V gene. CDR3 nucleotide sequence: TGCGCCAGCAGCCAAGATCGGGGCTTCTCCTACGAGCAGTACTTC. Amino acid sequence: CASSQDRGFSYEQYF.

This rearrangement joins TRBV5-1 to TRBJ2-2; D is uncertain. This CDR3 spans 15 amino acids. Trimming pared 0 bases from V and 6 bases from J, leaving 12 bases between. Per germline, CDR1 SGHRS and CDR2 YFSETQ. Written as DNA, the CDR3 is TGCGCCAGCAGCTTGGAGTCAGCTGGTCCCGGGGAGCTGTTTTTT. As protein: CASSLESAGPGELFF.

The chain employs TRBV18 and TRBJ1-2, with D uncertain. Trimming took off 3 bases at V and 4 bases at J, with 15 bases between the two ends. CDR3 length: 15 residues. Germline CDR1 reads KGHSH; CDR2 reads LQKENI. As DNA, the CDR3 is TGTGCCAGCTCACCCGCTTTTAAGGACGCCTATGGCTACACCTTC. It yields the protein CASSPAFKDAYGYTF.

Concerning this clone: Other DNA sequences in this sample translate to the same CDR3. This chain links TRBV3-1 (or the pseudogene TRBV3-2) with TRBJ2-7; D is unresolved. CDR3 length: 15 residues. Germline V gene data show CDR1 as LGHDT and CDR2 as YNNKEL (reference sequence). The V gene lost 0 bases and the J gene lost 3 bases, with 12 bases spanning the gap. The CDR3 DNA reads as TGTGCCAGCAGCCAAGAAGGTTCCGGCAACTACGAGCAGTACTTC. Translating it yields CASSQEGSGNYEQYF.

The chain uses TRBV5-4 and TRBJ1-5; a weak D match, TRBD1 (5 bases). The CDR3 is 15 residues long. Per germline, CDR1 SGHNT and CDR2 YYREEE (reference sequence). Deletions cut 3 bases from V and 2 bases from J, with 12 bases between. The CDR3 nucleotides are TGTGCCAGCAGCTATTTTGGGGCGGGCAATCAGCCCCAGCATTTT. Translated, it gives CASSYFGAGNQPQHF. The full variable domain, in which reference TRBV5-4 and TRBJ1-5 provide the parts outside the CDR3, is ETGVTQSPTHLIKTRGQQVTLRCSSQSGHNTVSWYQQALGQGPQFIFQYYREEENGRGNFPPRFSGLQFPNYSSELNVNALELDDSALYLCASSYFGAGNQPQHFGDGTRLSIL.

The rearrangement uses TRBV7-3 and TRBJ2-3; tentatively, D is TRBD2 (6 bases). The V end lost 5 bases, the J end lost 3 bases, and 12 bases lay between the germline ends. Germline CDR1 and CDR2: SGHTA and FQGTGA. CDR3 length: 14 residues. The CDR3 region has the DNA TGTGCCAGCAGCCCCGGGCTAGCGACAGATACGCAGTATTTT. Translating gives CASSPGLATDTQYF.

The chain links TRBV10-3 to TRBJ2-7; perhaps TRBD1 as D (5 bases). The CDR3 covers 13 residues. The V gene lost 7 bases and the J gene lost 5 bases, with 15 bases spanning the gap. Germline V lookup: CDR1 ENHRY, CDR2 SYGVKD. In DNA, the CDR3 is TGTGCCATCACAGAAGGGGTGAGAAACGAGCAGTACTTC. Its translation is CAITEGVRNEQYF.

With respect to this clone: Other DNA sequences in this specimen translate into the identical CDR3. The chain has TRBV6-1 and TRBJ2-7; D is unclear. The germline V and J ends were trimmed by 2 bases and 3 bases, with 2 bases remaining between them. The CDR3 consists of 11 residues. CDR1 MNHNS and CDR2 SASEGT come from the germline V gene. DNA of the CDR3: TGTGCCAGCAGTGAACTCTACGAGCAGTACTTC. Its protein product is CASSELYEQYF.

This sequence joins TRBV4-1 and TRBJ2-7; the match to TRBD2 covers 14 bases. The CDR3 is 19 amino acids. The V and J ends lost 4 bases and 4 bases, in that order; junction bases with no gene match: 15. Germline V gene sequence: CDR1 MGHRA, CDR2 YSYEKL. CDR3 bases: TGCGCCAGCAGCCGACGAGCCGGGACTAGCGGGAGTCGCGGGTACGAGCAGTACTTC. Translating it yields CASSRRAGTSGSRGYEQYF.

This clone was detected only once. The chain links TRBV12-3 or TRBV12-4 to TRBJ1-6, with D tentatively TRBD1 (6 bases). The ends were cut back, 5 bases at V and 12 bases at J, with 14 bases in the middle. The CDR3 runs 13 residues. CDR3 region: CASSQTGFGPLHF. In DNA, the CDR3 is TGTGCCAGCAGTCAAACAGGGTTCGGACCCCTCCACTTT.

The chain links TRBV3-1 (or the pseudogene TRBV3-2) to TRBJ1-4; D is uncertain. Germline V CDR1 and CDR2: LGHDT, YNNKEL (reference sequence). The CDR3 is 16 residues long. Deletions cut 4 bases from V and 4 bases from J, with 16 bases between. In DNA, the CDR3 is TGTGCCAGCAGCCTCCTTGGCGAAGGTTATAATGAAAAACTGTTTTTT. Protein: CASSLLGEGYNEKLFF.

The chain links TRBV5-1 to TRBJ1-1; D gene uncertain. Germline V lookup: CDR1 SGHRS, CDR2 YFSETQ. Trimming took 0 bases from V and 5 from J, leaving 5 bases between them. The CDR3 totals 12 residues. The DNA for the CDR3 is TGCGCCAGCAGCTTGGTAGAGACTGAAGCTTTCTTT. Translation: CASSLVETEAFF.

This chain's CDR3 is CASSQANGTFFRGYTF. CDR3 DNA: TGTGCCAGCAGCCAAGCTAACGGGACCTTTTTTCGCGGCTACACCTTC. The J gene is TRBJ1-2, the V gene TRBV14; perhaps TRBD1 as D (5 bases). Germline V gene lookup returns CDR1 SGHDN and CDR2 FVKESK. V was pared by 1 base and J by 8 bases, with 20 bases between. The CDR3 consists of 16 residues.

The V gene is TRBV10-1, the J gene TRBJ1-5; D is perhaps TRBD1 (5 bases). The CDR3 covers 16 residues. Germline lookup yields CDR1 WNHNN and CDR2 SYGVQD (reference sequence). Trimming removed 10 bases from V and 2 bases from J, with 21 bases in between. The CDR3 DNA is TGCGCCATTCTAAACCAGGGTCAAGAAGGCAATCAGCCCCAGCATTTT. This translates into CAILNQGQEGNQPQHF.

The CDR3 sequence: CASSLDGPYSPLHF. For the CDR3, the DNA is TGTGCCAGCTCTCTTGACGGCCCTTATTCACCCCTCCACTTT. The rearrangement joins TRBV19 to TRBJ1-6, with unresolved D. V was clipped by 9 bases and J by 8 bases, with 17 bases between them. The CDR3 has 14 residues. CDR1 and CDR2 (germline): LNHDA, SQIVND (reference sequence).

CDR3 amino acids: CASSRDGALAFF. CDR3 DNA sequence: TGTGCCAGCAGTCGAGACGGGGCCCTGGCTTTCTTT. The chain combines TRBV7-9 with TRBJ1-1; possible D gene TRBD1, 5 bases. Trimming left V 6 bases short and J 11 bases short, with 16 bases between. There are 12 residues in the CDR3. Germline assignment: CDR1 SEHNR and CDR2 FQNEAQ (reference sequence).

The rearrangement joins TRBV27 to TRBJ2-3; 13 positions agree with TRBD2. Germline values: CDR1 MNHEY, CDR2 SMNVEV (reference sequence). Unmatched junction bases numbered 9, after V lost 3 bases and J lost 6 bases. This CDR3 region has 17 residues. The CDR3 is CASSLRGTSGARDTQYF. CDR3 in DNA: TGTGCCAGCAGTTTGAGGGGGACTAGCGGGGCACGGGATACGCAGTATTTT.

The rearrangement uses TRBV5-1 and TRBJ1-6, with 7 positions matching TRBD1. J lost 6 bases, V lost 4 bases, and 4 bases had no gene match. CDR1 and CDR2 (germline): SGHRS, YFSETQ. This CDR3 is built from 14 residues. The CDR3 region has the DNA TGCGCCAGCAGCCAAAGACAGGGTAATTCACCCCTCCACTTT. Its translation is CASSQRQGNSPLHF.

The CDR3 DNA is TGCGCCAGCAGCTTTTCGGATTCTAACTATGGCTACACCTTC. This translates into CASSFSDSNYGYTF. This chain uses TRBV5-1 with TRBJ1-2, with unresolved D. This CDR3 contains 14 residues. V shed 2 bases and J shed 0 bases, with 8 bases lying between them. Germline V CDR1 and CDR2: SGHRS, YFSETQ.

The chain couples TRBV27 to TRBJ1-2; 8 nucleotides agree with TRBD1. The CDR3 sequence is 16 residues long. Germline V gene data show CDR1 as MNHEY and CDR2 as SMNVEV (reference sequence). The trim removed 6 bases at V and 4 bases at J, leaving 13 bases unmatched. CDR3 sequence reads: CASRRDGTGFLYGYTF. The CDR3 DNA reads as TGTGCCAGCAGACGAGACGGGACAGGTTTTCTCTATGGCTACACCTTC.

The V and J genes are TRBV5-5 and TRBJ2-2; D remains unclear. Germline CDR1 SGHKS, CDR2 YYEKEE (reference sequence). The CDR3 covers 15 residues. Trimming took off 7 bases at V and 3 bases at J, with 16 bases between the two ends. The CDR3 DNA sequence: TGTGCCAGCGCCAATATGGGGATATACACCGGGGAGCTGTTTTTT. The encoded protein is CASANMGIYTGELFF.

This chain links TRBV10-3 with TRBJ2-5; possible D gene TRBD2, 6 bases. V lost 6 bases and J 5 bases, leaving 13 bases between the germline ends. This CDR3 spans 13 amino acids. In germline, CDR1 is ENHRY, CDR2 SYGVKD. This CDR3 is CAISSTSRETQYF. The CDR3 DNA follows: TGTGCCATCAGCAGTACTAGCCGGGAGACCCAGTACTTC.

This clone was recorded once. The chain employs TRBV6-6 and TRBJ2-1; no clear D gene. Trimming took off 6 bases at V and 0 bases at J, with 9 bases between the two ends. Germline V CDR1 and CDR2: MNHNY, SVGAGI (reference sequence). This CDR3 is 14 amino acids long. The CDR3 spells CASRSQSSYNEQFF. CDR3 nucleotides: TGTGCCAGCAGGTCCCAGAGCTCCTACAATGAGCAGTTCTTC.

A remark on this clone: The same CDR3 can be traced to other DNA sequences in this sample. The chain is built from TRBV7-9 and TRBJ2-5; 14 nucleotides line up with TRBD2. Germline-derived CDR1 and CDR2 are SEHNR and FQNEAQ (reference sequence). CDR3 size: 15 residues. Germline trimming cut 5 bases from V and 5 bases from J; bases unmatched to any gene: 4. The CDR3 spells CASSLGTSGGETQYF. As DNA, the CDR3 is TGTGCCAGCAGCCTCGGGACTAGCGGGGGTGAGACCCAGTACTTC.

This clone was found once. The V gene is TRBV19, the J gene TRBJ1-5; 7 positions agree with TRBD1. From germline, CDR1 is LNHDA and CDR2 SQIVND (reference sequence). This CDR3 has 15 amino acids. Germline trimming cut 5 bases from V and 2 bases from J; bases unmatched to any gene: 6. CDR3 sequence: CASSAQGSGNQPQHF. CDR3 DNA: TGTGCCAGTAGTGCACAGGGGTCGGGCAATCAGCCCCAGCATTTT.